This entry lists 14 T cell receptor beta chains sequenced from one sample in a study of T cell changes during pregnancy in multiple sclerosis. TCRdb's table, derived via immunoSEQ multiplex PCR, lists solely in-frame clones and lacks some. The table has about 73,000 clones, around 90% seen once; the top ten hold more than 8%. Source: peripheral blood, taken after pregnancy. These TCRs come from a female donor in good health, enrolled as a control in a pregnancy study.

The chain combines TRBV5-1 with TRBJ2-5, with TRBD1 matching 9 bases. Germline assignment: CDR1 SGHRS and CDR2 YFSETQ. The CDR3 loop spans 14 amino acids. J gave up 5 bases and V 4 bases, and 6 bases lay outside the gene matches. Written as DNA, the CDR3 is TGCGCCAGCAGCCCCGGACAGGGGTCCGAGACCCAGTACTTC. As protein: CASSPGQGSETQYF.

Only one count was recorded for this clone. The chain employs TRBV5-1 and TRBJ1-5, with D possibly being TRBD1 (5 bases). The V gene lost 4 bases and the J gene lost 5 bases, with 10 bases spanning the gap. The germline CDR1 and CDR2 sequences are SGHRS and YFSETQ. The CDR3 is 13 amino acids. The CDR3 protein is CASSPGGDQPQHF. CDR3 coding DNA: TGCGCCAGCAGCCCGGGAGGGGATCAGCCCCAGCATTTT. Full variable domain (rest looked up from reference TRBV5-1 and TRBJ1-5): KAGVTQTPRYLIKTRGQQVTLSCSPISGHRSVSWYQQTPGQGLQFLFEYFSETQRNKGNFPGRFSGRQFSNSRSEMNVSTLELGDSALYLCASSPGGDQPQHFGDGTRLSIL.

This chain connects TRBV10-2 to TRBJ2-2; D is possibly TRBD2 (5 bases). V gave up 6 bases and J gave up 4 bases, with 18 bases separating them. This CDR3 has 16 amino acids. Germline-derived CDR1 and CDR2 are WSHSY and SAAADI. The DNA for the CDR3 is TGCGCCAGCAGGAGTCCCCTAGCCCGAGGCACCGGGGAGCTGTTTTTT. Its protein is CASRSPLARGTGELFF.

The rearrangement uses TRBV18 and TRBJ1-2; maybe TRBD1 (6 bases). The CDR3 runs 16 residues. V was pared by 2 bases and J by 5 bases, with 18 bases between. Germline CDR1 is KGHSH and CDR2 is LQKENI. DNA of the CDR3: TGTGCCAGCTCACCAAGGGGAGGGGGGCGCGGGTATGGCTACACCTTC. As protein: CASSPRGGGRGYGYTF.

The gene calls are TRBV6-1 and TRBJ1-5; D is ambiguous. This CDR3 has 15 amino acids. From germline, CDR1 is MNHNS and CDR2 SASEGT. The ends were cut back, 2 bases at V and 2 bases at J, with 10 bases in the middle. The CDR3, as DNA: TGTGCCAGCAGTGAAACGGGTATTGGCAATCAGCCCCAGCATTTT. This codes for CASSETGIGNQPQHF.

The chain combines TRBV5-1 with TRBJ1-2, with D possibly TRBD1 on 6 matching bases. In germline, CDR1 is SGHRS, CDR2 YFSETQ. V was shortened by 3 bases and J by 3 bases, with 12 bases between the two germline ends. The CDR3 covers 14 residues. The CDR3 sequence: CASSSQGFDYGYTF. For the CDR3, the DNA is TGCGCCAGCAGCTCACAGGGCTTCGACTATGGCTACACCTTC. The variable domain in full, completed from reference TRBV5-1 and TRBJ1-2, reads KAGVTQTPRYLIKTRGQQVTLSCSPISGHRSVSWYQQTPGQGLQFLFEYFSETQRNKGNFPGRFSGRQFSNSRSEMNVSTLELGDSALYLCASSSQGFDYGYTFGSGTRLTVV.

The V call is TRBV6-5, the J call TRBJ2-7; 7 bases agree with TRBD1. Germline values: CDR1 MNHEY, CDR2 SVGAGI. The trim removed 7 bases at V and 5 bases at J, leaving 2 bases unmatched. The CDR3 consists of 11 residues. CDR3 in amino acids: CASTQGDEQYF. The CDR3 DNA reads as TGTGCCAGCACGCAGGGGGACGAGCAGTACTTC.

The chain recombines TRBV5-4 with TRBJ2-1; the match to TRBD2 covers 14 bases. J was trimmed by 9 bases and V by 4 bases; bases with no gene match: 9. The CDR3 totals 16 residues. CDR1 is SGHNT and CDR2 is YYREEE in the germline V gene (reference sequence). For the CDR3, the DNA is TGTGCCAGCAGCGCGGGGACTAGCGGGAGTGTGGCTGAGCAGTTCTTC. Encoded protein: CASSAGTSGSVAEQFF.

The gene calls are TRBV5-4 and TRBJ1-4; tentative D call: TRBD1 (6 bases). The CDR3 totals 17 residues. From germline, CDR1 is SGHNT and CDR2 YYREEE (reference sequence). V shed 1 base and J shed 4 bases, with 17 bases lying between them. The CDR3 nucleotides read TGTGCCAGCAGCTTGCAGACAGGTCCTTATAATAATGAAAAACTGTTTTTT. It specifies CASSLQTGPYNNEKLFF.

For the CDR3, the DNA is TGTGCCAGCAGCCCTTTGGGGGGTGAAAAACTGTTTTTT. Residues: CASSPLGGEKLFF. The genes are TRBV7-2 and TRBJ1-4; the D gene is possibly TRBD1 (5 bases). The CDR3 consists of 13 residues. Trimming shortened V by 5 bases and J by 7 bases, and 11 bases separated the two germline ends. Germline V gene lookup returns CDR1 SGHTA and CDR2 FQGNSA.

A word on this clone: A junction boundary mismatches the germline segment, possibly from a read error. The CDR3 spells CASSLAAGDNEKLFF. The CDR3 region has the DNA TGTGCTAGCAGCTTAGCGGCAGGCGATAATGAAAAACTGTTTTTT. V gene TRBV7-7 combines with J gene TRBJ1-4, with D unresolved. The CDR3 is made up of 15 amino acids. The germline V gene has CDR1 SSHAT and CDR2 FNYEAQ (reference sequence). Looking up the rest from reference TRBV7-7 and TRBJ1-4 gives the full variable domain: GAGVSQSPRYKVTKRGQDVTLRCDPISSHATLYWYQQALGQGPEFLTYFNYEAQPDKSGLPSDRFSAERPEGSISTLTIQRTEQRDSAMYRCASSLAAGDNEKLFFGSGTQLSVL.

The chain recombines TRBV9 with TRBJ1-1; 10 nucleotides align to TRBD1. The CDR3 is made up of 15 amino acids. With 4 bases clipped from V and 6 bases from J, the junction kept 9 bases outside the gene matches. CDR1 and CDR2 (germline): SGDLS, YYNGEE. CDR3 bases: TGTGCCAGCAGCAGTGGGGACAGGGGCCGTTCTGAAGCTTTCTTT. It translates to CASSSGDRGRSEAFF.

The J gene is TRBJ2-5, the V gene TRBV5-4; no clear D. V was shortened by 4 bases and J by 4 bases, with 8 bases between the two germline ends. This CDR3 has 12 amino acids. Germline-derived CDR1 and CDR2 are SGHNT and YYREEE (reference sequence). DNA of the CDR3: TGTGCCAGCAGCCGTATCGGAGAGACCCAGTACTTC. Amino acid sequence: CASSRIGETQYF.

Written as DNA, the CDR3 is TGTGCCAGCAGCTTAGATGGGGACAGGAACACTGAAGCTTTCTTT. This sequence encodes CASSLDGDRNTEAFF. V is TRBV7-9 and J is TRBJ1-1; 7 bases fit TRBD1. This CDR3 contains 15 residues. Trimming removed 1 base from V and 1 base from J; junction bases left unmatched: 3. Germline-derived CDR1 and CDR2 are SEHNR and FQNEAQ (reference sequence). Drawing the rest from reference TRBV7-9 and TRBJ1-1, the complete variable domain is DTGVSQNPRHKITKRGQNVTFRCDPISEHNRLYWYRQTLGQGPEFLTYFQNEAQLEKSRLLSDRFSAERPKGSFSTLEIQRTEQGDSAMYLCASSLDGDRNTEAFFGQGTRLTVV.